This entry lists 13 T cell receptor beta chains sequenced from one sample in a study of blood T cell repertoires in COVID-19. Clones were read by immunoSEQ multiplex PCR, and TCRdb kept only the in-frame ones, dropping some. The sample consists of under 250,000 clones, just under 85% of them appearing once. The sequenced sample was peripheral blood. These receptors all come from a man older than 75 with acute or convalescent COVID-19.

This clone was counted a few times. This chain links TRBV10-1 with TRBJ1-4; D is possibly TRBD1 (6 bases). Germline loops: CDR1 WNHNN, CDR2 SYGVQD (reference sequence). The V and J ends lost 5 bases and 3 bases respectively, with 10 bases between them. The CDR3 spans 14 residues. The CDR3 protein is CASSWDTSNEKLFF. The CDR3 region has the DNA TGCGCCAGCAGTTGGGACACCTCTAATGAAAAACTGTTTTTT.

This sequence joins TRBV29-1 and TRBJ2-1, with 12 bases fitting TRBD2. This CDR3 has 14 amino acids. Per the germline V gene, CDR1 is SQVTM and CDR2 is ANQGSEA. With V trimmed by 6 bases and J by 3 bases, 3 bases remained unmatched. CDR3 sequence reads: CSVKTSGSYNEQFF. The CDR3 DNA follows: TGCAGCGTCAAGACTAGCGGGAGCTACAATGAGCAGTTCTTC.

This chain uses TRBV19 with TRBJ2-3; 8 bases match TRBD1. This CDR3 has 15 residues. Germline CDR1 LNHDA, CDR2 SQIVND (reference sequence). V lost 5 bases to trimming and J lost 2 bases; unmatched junction nucleotides: 6. The chain's CDR3 is CASSRQGAYTDTQYF. The CDR3 nucleotides are TGTGCCAGTAGTCGTCAGGGGGCTTACACAGATACGCAGTATTTT.

The gene calls are TRBV18 and TRBJ2-7, with a possible D match to TRBD1 (6 bases). The V gene's germline CDR1 is KGHSH and CDR2 LQKENI. CDR3 length: 15 amino acids. Deletions cut 3 bases from V and 4 bases from J, with 16 bases between. CDR3 residues: CASSPAGAGEYEQYF. CDR3 bases: TGTGCCAGCTCACCCGCAGGGGCTGGGGAGTACGAGCAGTACTTC.

The chain combines TRBV27 with TRBJ2-2; TRBD2 matches 9 bases. Germline CDR1 MNHEY, CDR2 SMNVEV (reference sequence). The CDR3 loop spans 17 amino acids. Germline trimming cut 5 bases from V and 4 bases from J; bases unmatched to any gene: 11. CDR3 coding DNA: TGTGCCAGCAGTCCCCTGGGGCGGGGGGGTCCCACCGGGGAGCTGTTTTTT. Its protein is CASSPLGRGGPTGELFF.

The CDR3 reads CASSFWTGVVREQYF. In DNA, the CDR3 is TGTGCCAGCAGTTTTTGGACAGGGGTTGTTCGCGAGCAGTACTTC. The V and J genes are TRBV6-2 or TRBV6-3 and TRBJ2-7; TRBD1 matches 9 bases. Per the germline V gene, CDR1 is MNHEY and CDR2 is SVGEGT. CDR3 size: 15 residues. J lost 6 bases, V lost 4 bases, and 10 bases had no gene match.

This clone turned up a few times. The chain has TRBV6-5 and TRBJ1-1; D might be TRBD1 (6 bases). Germline V gene data show CDR1 as MNHEY and CDR2 as SVGAGI. V lost 6 bases to trimming and J lost 9 bases, with 14 bases between them. This CDR3 comprises 12 residues. CDR3 loop: CASRKADSQAFF. In DNA form, the CDR3 reads TGTGCCAGCAGGAAGGCGGACAGTCAAGCTTTCTTT.

This clone has only a few counts. This chain uses TRBV28 with TRBJ2-2, with 16 bases matching TRBD2. J lost 0 bases, V lost 4 bases, and 11 bases had no gene match. This CDR3 comprises 21 residues. Germline-derived CDR1 and CDR2 are MDHEN and SYDVKM. The CDR3 coding sequence is TGTGCCAGCAGTTCCATTCCCTTGGGACTAGCGGGGGGGGCGAACACCGGGGAGCTGTTTTTT. Translation: CASSSIPLGLAGGANTGELFF.

The chain joins TRBV19 to TRBJ1-6; D remains ambiguous. CDR3 length equals 16 residues. Germline loops: CDR1 LNHDA, CDR2 SQIVND (reference sequence). V lost 2 bases to trimming and J lost 0 bases, with 8 bases between them. The CDR3 coding sequence is TGTGCCAGTAGTATACTCTTGAGCTCCTATAATTCACCCCTCCACTTT. Translated: CASSILLSSYNSPLHF.

This chain joins TRBV19 and TRBJ1-5; 9 nucleotides agree with TRBD1. The V segment lost 1 base and the J segment 3 bases; nucleotides outside the gene matches: 4. The germline V gene encodes CDR1 LNHDA and CDR2 SQIVND (reference sequence). CDR3 length equals 16 residues. Written as DNA, the CDR3 is TGTGCCAGTAGTATAGGGGGACAGGGTTACAATCAGCCCCAGCATTTT. This codes for CASSIGGQGYNQPQHF.

The chain has TRBV10-3 and TRBJ2-2, with a weak D call TRBD1 (5 bases). Trimming cost V 8 bases and J 2 bases, with 9 bases left between them. This CDR3 is 13 amino acids long. Germline V gives CDR1 ENHRY, CDR2 SYGVKD. As DNA, the CDR3 is TGTGCCATCTCGACAGCAAACACCGGGGAGCTGTTTTTT. Translated: CAISTANTGELFF.

This chain uses TRBV27 with TRBJ1-2, with 7 bases lining up with TRBD1. The CDR3 is 13 residues long. Germline V gene lookup returns CDR1 MNHEY and CDR2 SMNVEV (reference sequence). Unmatched junction bases numbered 9, after V lost 6 bases and J lost 8 bases. This CDR3 is CASSKPGQQGYTF. In DNA, the CDR3 is TGTGCCAGCAGCAAACCGGGACAGCAAGGCTACACCTTC.

The chain is built from TRBV3-1 (or the pseudogene TRBV3-2) and TRBJ1-1; the D is unclear. This CDR3 is built from 11 residues. Per germline, CDR1 LGHDT and CDR2 YNNKEL (reference sequence). Deletions cut 6 bases from V and 7 bases from J, with 9 bases between. The CDR3 DNA sequence: TGTGCCAGCAGTCACTCGGGTGAAGCTTTCTTT. Translation gives CASSHSGEAFF.